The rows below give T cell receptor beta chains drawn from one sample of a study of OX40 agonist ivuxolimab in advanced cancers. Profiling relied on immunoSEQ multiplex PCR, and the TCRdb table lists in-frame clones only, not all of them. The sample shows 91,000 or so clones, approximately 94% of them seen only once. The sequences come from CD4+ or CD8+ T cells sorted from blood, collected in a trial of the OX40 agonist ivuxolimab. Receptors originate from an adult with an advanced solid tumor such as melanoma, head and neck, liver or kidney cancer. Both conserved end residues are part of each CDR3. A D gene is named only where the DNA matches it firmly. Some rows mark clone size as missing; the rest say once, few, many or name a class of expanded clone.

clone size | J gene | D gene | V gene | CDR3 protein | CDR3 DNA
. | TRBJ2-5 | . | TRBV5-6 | CASSGRVTGLQTQYF | TGTGCCAGCAGCGGGAGGGTGACAGGGTTGCAGACCCAGTACTTC
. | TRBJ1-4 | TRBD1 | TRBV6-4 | CASSPSGGPTWEKLFF | TGTGCCAGCAGCCCCTCAGGGGGCCCTACGTGGGAAAAACTGTTTTTT
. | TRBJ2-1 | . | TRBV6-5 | CASRSGAYNEQFF | TGTGCCAGCAGAAGCGGAGCCTACAATGAGCAGTTCTTC
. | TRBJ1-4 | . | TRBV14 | CASSQEGLYNEKLFF | TGTGCCAGCAGCCAAGAGGGACTCTATAATGAAAAACTGTTTTTT
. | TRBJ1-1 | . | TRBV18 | CASTRVQEVPNTEAFF | TGTGCCAGCACCCGCGTTCAGGAGGTCCCTAACACTGAAGCTTTCTTT
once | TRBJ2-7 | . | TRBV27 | CASSRISLGYEQYF | TGTGCCAGCAGTCGAATAAGCTTGGGCTACGAGCAGTACTTC
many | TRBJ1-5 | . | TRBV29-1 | CSVQLGNQPQHF | TGCAGCGTTCAGCTTGGGAATCAGCCCCAGCATTTT
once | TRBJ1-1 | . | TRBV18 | CASSPTGNTEAFF | TGTGCCAGCTCACCTACAGGGAACACTGAAGCTTTCTTT
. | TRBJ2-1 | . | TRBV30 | CAWSVLGEQFF | TGTGCCTGGAGTGTACTAGGGGAGCAGTTCTTC
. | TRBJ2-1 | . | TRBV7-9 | CASSLERVLRSYNEQFF | TGTGCCAGCAGCTTAGAGAGGGTCCTCCGCTCCTACAATGAGCAGTTCTTC
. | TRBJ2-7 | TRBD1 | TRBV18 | CASSPGTGYEQYF | TGTGCCAGCTCACCCGGGACAGGCTACGAGCAGTACTTC
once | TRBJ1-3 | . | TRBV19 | CASSGQGVPGNTIYF | TGTGCCAGTAGTGGGCAGGGAGTACCTGGAAACACCATATATTTT
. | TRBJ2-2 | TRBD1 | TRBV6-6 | CASIGTGYRELFF | TGTGCCAGCATCGGGACAGGGTACCGGGAGCTGTTTTTT
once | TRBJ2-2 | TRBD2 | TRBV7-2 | CASSLTSGGPGGELFF | TGTGCCAGCAGCTTAACTAGCGGGGGGCCCGGCGGGGAGCTGTTTTTT
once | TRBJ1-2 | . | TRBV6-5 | CASSNPSGAYGYTF | TGTGCCAGCAGTAACCCCTCAGGGGCCTATGGCTACACCTTC
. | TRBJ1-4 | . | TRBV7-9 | CASALDVNEKLFF | TGTGCCAGCGCACTGGACGTTAATGAAAAACTGTTTTTT
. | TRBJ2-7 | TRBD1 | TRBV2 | CASWETGFASYEQYF | TGTGCCAGCTGGGAGACAGGGTTTGCTTCCTACGAGCAGTACTTC